What follows is one T cell receptor (beta chain) and its context. No cognate antigen has been identified for it. The input lacks base qualities; no much larger clone sits a single base away. The cohort was made up of approximately 670 healthy bone marrow donors. All cohort members were sampled while nominally healthy, although unrecorded immune exposures were likely present. The donor was CMV seronegative and belonged to the group of approximately 320 seronegative cohort members. Every donor gave a peripheral blood sample, and the peripheral blood mononuclear cells from that sample were used for TCR beta sequencing. Genomic DNA extraction from the blood cell samples was performed with the Qiagen DNeasy Blood Extraction Kit. Library method: the immunoSEQ multiplex PCR assay. For the multiplex PCR, a mixture combining 60 forward primers for TCR Vbeta segments and 13 reverse primers for TCR Jbeta segments was used. A multiplex PCR assay on genomic DNA amplified the CDR3 region of rearranged TCR beta genes. The amplified TCR beta libraries were sequenced on the Illumina HiSeq System as 87-base-pair reads. In the source study's methods: A later analysis tallied 75 million to 95 million unique TCR beta chains across the 666 repertoires, and some 10 million of those chains were shared by two or more donors. Raw reads were error-corrected and collapsed into unique sequences with a nearest-neighbor algorithm that merged closely related sequences to remove PCR and sequencing errors. V, D and J gene segments were assigned by aligning CDR3 sequences to IMGT reference sequences. For a sequence to be retained, at least a six-nucleotide match to both a V gene segment and a J gene segment was required. A rearrangement was called productive if the CDR3 had no stop codons and remained in frame with V and J, and every other rearrangement was called non-productive. Following IMGT convention, CDR3 was defined as the stretch from the second conserved V-encoded cysteine up to the conserved J-encoded phenylalanine. Sequences without an unambiguous match to a single V gene segment were excluded from the earlier analysis of approximately 600 of the donors. An earlier analysis of 587 of the donors called V segments functional above 56.7% productive rearrangements and segregating when the between-donor standard deviation exceeded 5%. A statistical classification framework was developed to diagnose cytomegalovirus status using the catalog of TCR beta chain sequences. A later analysis assigned V and J genes by comparing TCR nucleotide sequences with IMGT/GENE-DB human TR gene sequences. In a later analysis, CDR3 sequences and most-parsimonious VDJ recombination scenarios were assigned using the TCRdist pipeline. In a later analysis, each TCR beta chain was defined by its CDR3 amino acid sequence together with its V-gene family, and reads lacking a unique V-gene family were excluded. In a later analysis, nearly 600 highly shared, low-generation-probability nucleotide sequences were removed to address suspected cross-contamination and a sequencing artifact. For each public chain, a later analysis derived a clonal expansion index from normalized ranks of inferred template counts within each repertoire. In a later analysis, generation probabilities were computed using a VDJ recombination model fitted to out-of-frame rearrangements, and the results were checked against IGoR. In a later analysis, TCR-TCR, TCR-HLA and TCR-CMV co-occurrence was scored with hypergeometric tests, and a repertoire-size bias correction was applied to TCR pairs. To estimate false discovery rates, a later analysis permuted the HLA or CMV assignments 20 times. In a later analysis, co-occurring TCRs were grouped using DBSCAN, and TCRdist sequence similarity was added for clustering within HLA-allele-positive subsets. Repertoires with fewer than 30,000 or more than 120,000 public chains, plus five repertoires with anomalous nucleotide sharing, were excluded from co-occurrence clustering. TCRdb retrieved this table from immuneACCESS and kept in-frame rearrangements only. Not all clones are present; in checked studies, unresolved V genes account for under half, and no reason is known for the remainder. The V and J calls and clone size are taken from that table; D and trimming were inferred from the DNA. The sample includes about 160,000 clones, with about 77% observed a single time. The top ten clones comprise around 1.3% of the sample.

This record comes from a study of cytomegalovirus exposure and HLA in healthy donors (dated by TCRdb to 2017 to 2019). About the investigation overall: According to an earlier analysis of 550 to 750 of the donors, 150 million to 200 million T cells yielded roughly 110 million unique TCR beta sequences and 276 Gb of sequence data. A later analysis re-examined previously published TCR beta repertoires from more than 550 donors and added high-resolution HLA genotyping to investigate patterns of TCR occurrence. Across some 400 genotyped donors of the cohort, an average of about 240,000 unique TCR beta nucleotide sequences per donor were sequenced, and roughly a sixth of those sequences were non-productive. An earlier analysis of approximately 500 of the donors applied high-throughput TCR beta sequencing to assess whether each TCR beta V gene segment acted as functional or pseudogenic. In addition to the first cohort of 666 subjects, a separate validation cohort of 100 to 150 different subjects was used. To predict cytomegalovirus infection status, the study brought together high-throughput TCR immunosequencing, statistical association of individual TCRs with disease status, and machine learning. Roughly five DR-DQ haplotypes were treated as single units for association and clustering because of strong linkage in the cohort. Using immunosequencing, the study profiled T cell repertoires from 640 or so subjects and related those repertoires to cytomegalovirus serostatus. Approximately 300 gigabases of sequencing data and around 80 million unique TCR sequences made up an early release that covered several hundred HLA-typed donors. The study aimed to test whether signatures of past pathogen exposure could be identified by cataloging public T cell receptors. Rather than drawing on any new phenotypic data, the later analysis identified candidate immune exposures from TCR beta sequences and the way those sequences occurred across donors. Every repertoire in the discovery cohort had been generated on one and the same sequencing platform. In a later genetic analysis, genome-wide SNP genotypes for 398 of the 666 donors were used, and that subset was treated as a discovery cohort. Of the 350 to 400 genotyped donors, roughly 85% fell in the genetic ancestry cluster associated with self-reported Caucasian donors. Alongside the repertoire data, information on donor age, sex, ethnicity and CMV serostatus was compiled. Typing coverage differed by locus: A, B, C, DRB1 and DQB1 were typed in about 629-640 donors, DQA1 in around 500, DPA1 in approximately 610, and DPB1 in just under 490. HLA typing included class I and class II loci at four-digit resolution. On the study overall, not on this receptor specifically: A later analysis found that TCR association rates varied across HLA loci, with DRB1 alleles showing the most associated TCRs and HLA-C alleles the fewest. A further reported finding was that TCR beta sequences accurately predicted the HLA-A and HLA-B alleles for most subjects in the first cohort. Assigning TCR associations to individual alleles was difficult when HLA alleles, especially DR and DQ, strongly co-occurred. Some IMGT-functional V segments, including TRBV6-2 and TRBV6-3, could not be distinguished by the 87-base-pair reads and were therefore excluded. According to the authors, the approach could potentially be generalized to other disease states and immunological phenotypes. Only TCR beta chains were sequenced in this cohort, and the absence of alpha or paired-chain data limited detectable features. Some 15 rarely observed V segments, including chromosome 9 orphons, were excluded from the earlier analysis of several hundred of the donors because counts were too low. Because HLA typing was unavailable for some donors at each locus, only the typed subset was used in association tests. Most TCR sequences were seen in very few donors, while some public TCRs were found in many individuals. Most CMV-associated TCR beta chains appeared to be HLA-restricted in a later analysis, and the HLA associations seemed to be driven largely by CMV exposure. Compared with the roughly 600-donor mean, donors in an Asian-associated ancestry cluster had fewer N-insertions in productive TCRs, according to a later genetic analysis. A cluster of highly shared sequence variants was judged likely to be a technical artifact of the sequencing pipeline. Immune exposure information for the cohort was limited to CMV serostatus. The study listed 164 TCR beta chains as associated with cytomegalovirus. In a later analysis, HLA-associated TCR beta chains were found to be more clonally expanded and to have lower generation probabilities than equally common non-associated chains. An earlier analysis of approximately 600 of the donors showed that most TCR beta V segments appeared in productive rearrangements either about 90% or about 30% of the time, which broadly matched IMGT annotations. Linkage disequilibrium might explain the correlated functional status among segregating V segments, but an unknown experimental factor could not be ruled out. In a later analysis, several top co-occurrence clusters were reported to appear linked to parvovirus B19, influenza, CMV and Epstein-Barr virus. Presence/absence analyses assumed roughly uniform sequencing depth across donors, an assumption that may not hold. V-gene and J-gene trimming of TCR beta chains was associated with a missense DCLRE1C variant in a later genetic analysis, and the association was replicated in an independent cohort. The classifier was reported to diagnose cytomegalovirus status with high specificity and sensitivity in both the original and validation cohorts. A later analysis associated about 17,000 TCR beta sequences with specific HLA alleles at a false discovery rate of 0.05. Three of the identified cytomegalovirus-associated TCR beta chains were confirmed in vitro to be specific for cytomegalovirus antigens.

Deletion took 4 bases off V and 3 bases off J, with a span of 13 bases between the germline ends. The CDR3 numbers 14 residues from cysteine through phenylalanine. Only the CDR3 portion is preserved as DNA: 42 bases, with reading frame beginning at the first base. From a lookup of the germline V gene (reference sequence), CDR1 and CDR2 are LNHDA and SQIVND. This clonotype was sampled from a woman between 45 and 60 years old in good health and CMV-seronegative. The chain is encoded by TRBV19 joined to TRBJ2-7; TRBD1 is a weak D gene call, 6 bases matching. The sample was PBMCs. CDR3 region: CASSNLQGIYEQYF. The DNA sequence is given as TGTGCCAGTAGTAACCTACAGGGAATCTACGAGCAGTACTTC.